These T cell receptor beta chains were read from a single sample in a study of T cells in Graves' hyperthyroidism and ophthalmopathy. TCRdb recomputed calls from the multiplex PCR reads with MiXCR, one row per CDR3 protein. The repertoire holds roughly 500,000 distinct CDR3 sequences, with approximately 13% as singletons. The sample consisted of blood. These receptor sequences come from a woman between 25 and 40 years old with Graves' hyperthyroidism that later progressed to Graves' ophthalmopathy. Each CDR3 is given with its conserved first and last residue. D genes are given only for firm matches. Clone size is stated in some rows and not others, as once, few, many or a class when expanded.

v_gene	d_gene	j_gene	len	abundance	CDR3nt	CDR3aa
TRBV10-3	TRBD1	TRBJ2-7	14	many	TGTGCCATCTCTCCTGGACAGGGCCTCTACGAGCAGTACTTC	CAISPGQGLYEQYF
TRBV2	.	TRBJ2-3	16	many	TGTGCCAGCAGTGTGTTTGCGAACCCTCGCACAGATACGCAGTATTTT	CASSVFANPRTDTQYF
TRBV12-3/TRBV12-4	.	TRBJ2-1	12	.	TGTGCCAGCAACAAGGGAGGCGATGAGCAGTTCTTC	CASNKGGDEQFF
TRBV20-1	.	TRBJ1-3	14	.	TGCAGTGCTAGGCCACCAAACCCTTTGAACACCATATATTTT	CSARPPNPLNTIYF
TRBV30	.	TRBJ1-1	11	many	TGTGCCTGGACATACGAAGGTGAAGCTTTCTTT	CAWTYEGEAFF
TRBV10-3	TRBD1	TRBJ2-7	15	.	TGTGCCATCAGTGATGGACAGGGGACGACCTACGAGCAGTACTTC	CAISDGQGTTYEQYF
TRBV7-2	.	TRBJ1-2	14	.	TGTGCCAGCAGCCCCCCCGGGGGAAACCGAGGCTACACCTTC	CASSPPGGNRGYTF
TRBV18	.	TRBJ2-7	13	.	TGTGCCAGCTCCGCAGACAGCTTATACGAGCAGTACTTC	CASSADSLYEQYF
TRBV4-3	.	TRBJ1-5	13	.	TGCGCCAGCAGCTCCCAACAGGGCGGACCCCAGCATTTT	CASSSQQGGPQHF
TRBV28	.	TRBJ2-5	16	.	TGTGCCAGCAGCTTAAAATTTGGCCTCAGAGGGGAGACCCAGTACTTC	CASSLKFGLRGETQYF
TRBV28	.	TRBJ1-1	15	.	TGTGCCAGCAGTTTATTTGGGAGGGGTAACACTGAAGCTTTCTTT	CASSLFGRGNTEAFF
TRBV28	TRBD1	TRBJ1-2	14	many	TGTGCCAGCAGTTTAACCGGGACAGGGTATGGCTACACCTTC	CASSLTGTGYGYTF
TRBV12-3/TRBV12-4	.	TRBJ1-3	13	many	TGTGCCAGCATAGCCAACTCTGGAAACACCATATATTTT	CASIANSGNTIYF
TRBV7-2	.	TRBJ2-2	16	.	TGTGCCAGCAGCCCCCGGGAAAAACCGAACACCGGGGAGCTGTTTTTT	CASSPREKPNTGELFF
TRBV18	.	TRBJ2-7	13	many	TGTGCCAGCTCTCCCTCCGCTAACTACGAGCAGTACTTC	CASSPSANYEQYF
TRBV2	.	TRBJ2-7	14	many	TGTGCCAGCATTCAGGTACAGGGTCCCTACGAGCAGTACTTC	CASIQVQGPYEQYF
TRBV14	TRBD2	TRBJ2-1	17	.	TGTGCCAGCAGCCAAGTCGGGACGCTAGCGGGGTACAATGAGCAGTTCTTC	CASSQVGTLAGYNEQFF
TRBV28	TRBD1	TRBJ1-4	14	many	TGTGCCAGCAGCCCACAGGGGGCGTATGAAAAACTGTTTTTT	CASSPQGAYEKLFF
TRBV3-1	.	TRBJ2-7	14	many	TGTGCCAGCAGCCAAATGACAGAAGGCTACGAGCAGTACTTC	CASSQMTEGYEQYF
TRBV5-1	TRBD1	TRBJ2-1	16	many	TGCGCCAGCAGCTCCTCCGGGACAGGGGGCCACCATGAGCAGTTCTTC	CASSSSGTGGHHEQFF
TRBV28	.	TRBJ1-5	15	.	TGTGCCAGCAGTGAGACAGGAGCCGGCAATCAGCCCCAGCATTTT	CASSETGAGNQPQHF
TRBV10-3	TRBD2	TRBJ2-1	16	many	TGTGCCATCAGTGAACAGCTAGCGGGAGCCGACAATGAGCAGTTCTTC	CAISEQLAGADNEQFF
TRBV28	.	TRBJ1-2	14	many	TGTGCCAGCAGCAACAGGAGGGTCGCTCCTGGCTACACCTTC	CASSNRRVAPGYTF
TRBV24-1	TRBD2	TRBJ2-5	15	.	TGTGCCACCAGTGATCGGACTAGCGGGAGAGAGACCCAGTACTTC	CATSDRTSGRETQYF
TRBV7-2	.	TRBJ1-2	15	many	TGTGCCAGCAGCTTAACGGCAGGGTATGGCTATGGCTACACCTTC	CASSLTAGYGYGYTF
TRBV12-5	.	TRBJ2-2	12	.	TGTGCTAGTGGTTTGGTACCCGGGGAGCTGTTTTTT	CASGLVPGELFF
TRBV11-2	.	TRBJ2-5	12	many	TGTGCCAGCAGCTTAGTTAGGGAGACCCAGTACTTC	CASSLVRETQYF